This TCR beta chain was documented in a study of spatial heterogeneity in lung cancer. A note on this clonotype: A much larger clone sits a single nucleotide away, making a read error possible.

Each TCR cDNA molecule carried a unique molecular identifier. TCRdb recomputed calls from the 5' RACE reads with MiXCR, one row per CDR3 protein. The sample lists tens of thousands of distinct CDR3 sequences; around 13% were seen once. Specified time point: sample taken at primary tumor resection. V lost 3 bases, J lost 7 bases, and 17 bases lay in between. The CDR3 is 16 amino acids. Germline-derived CDR1 and CDR2 are SGDLS and YYNGEE. The sequences come from PBMCs, collected at surgery. V and J are TRBV9 and TRBJ1-6, with D possibly matching TRBD1 (6 bases). The TCR was taken from a male donor with early-stage non-small cell lung cancer. CDR3 amino acids: CASSAAPGGGNSPLHF. The CDR3 nucleotides read TGTGCCAGCAGCGCAGCCCCGGGGGGCGGGAATTCACCCCTCCACTTT.